This TCR beta chain derives from a study of regulatory T cells in long-lasting Graves disease. General study findings and limits: The persistent group shared fewer than 3,500 public clonotypes, more than the approximately 1,000 shared by new patients. Accuracy may have suffered from the small sample size. Preferential use of TRBV28, TRBJ1-2 and TRBJ2-5 was seen in persistent disease.

There are a few counts of this clonotype. Its cognate antigen is unknown. CDR1 and CDR2 (germline): DFQATT, SNEGSKA (reference sequence). V dropped 4 bases and J dropped 2; count of bases not matched to a gene: 11. The CDR3 length is 15 residues. Arm-PCR of CDR3 regions and iRepertoire HTBI primers were the basis on which TCR beta libraries were built. In TCRdb, the multiplex PCR reads were re-called with MiXCR into one record per CDR3 protein. The table includes approximately 560,000 distinct CDR3 sequences, around 16% detected once. Time point indicated: newly diagnosed GD, antithyroid drugs for less than 3 months. RNA from PBMCs was the source of the TCR library. These same data were also listed under a study on T cells in Graves' hyperthyroidism and ophthalmopathy. According to that study: From stable hyperthyroidism, ophthalmopathy was set apart by a 13 V-J model.

V and J are TRBV20-1 and TRBJ2-7; 7 nucleotides line up with TRBD1. This receptor was obtained from a man younger than 35 with Graves disease. Sequences were derived from peripheral blood mononuclear cells (PBMCs), sampled at new diagnosis, from a patient treated with antithyroid drugs. The CDR3 here is CSANPDRDRTYEQYF. For the CDR3, the DNA is TGCAGTGCTAACCCTGATCGGGACAGAACCTACGAGCAGTACTTC.